The 17 T cell receptor beta chains below come from one sample, sequenced in a study of blood T cell repertoires in COVID-19. Clones were read by immunoSEQ multiplex PCR, and TCRdb kept only the in-frame ones, dropping some. The sample lists about 42,000 clones, about 85% occurring once. The material sequenced was peripheral blood. Receptors originate from a woman aged 65 to 85 in a cohort sampled during active COVID-19.

The chain uses TRBV7-2 and TRBJ2-1; D remains ambiguous. The ends were cut back, 7 bases at V and 8 bases at J, with 15 bases in the middle. CDR1 and CDR2 (germline): SGHTA, FQGNSA. The CDR3 sequence is 13 residues long. Here the CDR3 DNA reads TGTGCCAGCATCCGGTCCCTTCGGGATGAGCAGTTCTTC. Translation: CASIRSLRDEQFF.

The gene calls are TRBV28 and TRBJ2-4; 10 bases agree with TRBD1. This CDR3 contains 15 residues. Germline CDR1 MDHEN, CDR2 SYDVKM. With 5 bases clipped from V and 4 bases from J, the junction kept 5 bases outside the gene matches. The CDR3 sequence: CASSLPGQGKNIQYF. CDR3 coding DNA: TGTGCCAGCAGTCTCCCGGGACAGGGGAAAAACATTCAGTACTTC.

This chain connects TRBV27 to TRBJ2-6; D is unresolved. Germline values: CDR1 MNHEY, CDR2 SMNVEV (reference sequence). V lost 3 bases and J lost 0, with 9 bases in between. The CDR3 loop spans 16 amino acids. The CDR3 loop reads CASSFLADSGANVLTF. Here the CDR3 DNA reads TGTGCCAGCAGTTTCTTGGCAGACTCTGGGGCCAACGTCCTGACTTTC.

The rearrangement joins TRBV18 to TRBJ2-1; 7 bases map to TRBD1. J lost 12 bases, V lost 2 bases, and 19 bases had no gene match. The germline gives CDR1 KGHSH, CDR2 LQKENI. The CDR3 runs 17 residues. The CDR3 region is CASSPRGPGAMEHRQFF. Here the CDR3 DNA reads TGTGCCAGCTCACCAAGGGGGCCAGGGGCGATGGAGCATCGGCAGTTCTTC.

This clone was picked up a small number of times. This rearrangement joins TRBV10-2 to TRBJ1-5; possibly TRBD1 for D (6 bases). The CDR3 length is 14 residues. The germline CDR1 and CDR2 sequences are WSHSY and SAAADI. Trimming stripped 6 bases from V and 0 bases from J, with 9 bases between. The DNA for the CDR3 is TGCGCCAGCAGAGACAGGTATAGCAATCAGCCCCAGCATTTT. Residues: CASRDRYSNQPQHF.

The V call is TRBV7-2, the J call TRBJ2-1; 8 nucleotides align to TRBD2. V shed 5 bases and J 1 base; nucleotides not matched to a gene: 4. This CDR3 region has 15 residues. The germline gives CDR1 SGHTA, CDR2 FQGNSA. As DNA, the CDR3 is TGTGCCAGCAGCCCCCTAGCGGGTTCCTACAATGAGCAGTTCTTC. Protein sequence: CASSPLAGSYNEQFF.

The rearrangement joins TRBV27 to TRBJ2-7, with D tentatively TRBD1 (6 bases). V lost 8 bases and J lost 6, with 17 bases in between. This CDR3 comprises 13 residues. Germline lookup yields CDR1 MNHEY and CDR2 SMNVEV (reference sequence). The CDR3 DNA sequence: TGTGCCAGCTCTCGGACAGAACGGCGCGAGCAGTACTTC. Translation gives CASSRTERREQYF.

The chain carries TRBV18 and TRBJ2-7, with D perhaps TRBD2 (5 bases). V lost 8 bases and J lost 3, with 17 bases in between. Per germline, CDR1 KGHSH and CDR2 LQKENI. The CDR3 has 14 amino acids. CDR3 region: CASARLEAGYEQYF. CDR3 DNA sequence: TGTGCCAGCGCCCGGCTGGAGGCAGGCTACGAGCAGTACTTC.

This clone was observed a handful of times. V is TRBV5-1 and J is TRBJ2-3; 7 bases line up with TRBD2. The V and J ends lost 5 bases and 0 bases, in that order; junction bases with no gene match: 9. Germline V gene data show CDR1 as SGHRS and CDR2 as YFSETQ. The CDR3 has 16 amino acids. The CDR3 coding sequence is TGCGCCAGCAGAGGAGGGAGGGCCTCTAGCACAGATACGCAGTATTTT. Translating it yields CASRGGRASSTDTQYF.

The rearrangement uses TRBV10-3 and TRBJ2-3; D perhaps matches TRBD2 (6 bases). There are 14 residues in the CDR3. Trimming pared 5 bases from V and 8 bases from J, leaving 17 bases between. CDR1 is ENHRY and CDR2 is SYGVKD in the germline V gene. The CDR3 nucleotides read TGTGCCATCAGTCCGCCGGGCGGGGTGTTTACGCAGTATTTT. Its protein is CAISPPGGVFTQYF.

The DNA for the CDR3 is TGTGCCAGCAGTTTAGAGAGCTCCTATAATTCACCCCTCCACTTT. Amino acids: CASSLESSYNSPLHF. The V call is TRBV27, the J call TRBJ1-6, with no clear D. This CDR3 spans 15 amino acids. Trimming left V 2 bases short and J 0 bases short, with 5 bases between. In germline, CDR1 is MNHEY, CDR2 SMNVEV (reference sequence).

The chain uses TRBV7-9 and TRBJ2-7; D not resolved. The germline V gene encodes CDR1 SEHNR and CDR2 FQNEAQ (reference sequence). This CDR3 contains 11 residues. Trimming took off 4 bases at V and 2 bases at J, with 3 bases between the two ends. The CDR3, as DNA: TGTGCCAGCAGCTCGGCCTACGAGCAGTACTTC. It yields the protein CASSSAYEQYF.

The rearrangement links TRBV6-5 to TRBJ2-1; 8 nucleotides agree with TRBD1. The CDR3 sequence is 14 residues long. Trimming at V came to 4 bases and at J to 7 bases, leaving 6 bases not matched to a gene. CDR1 is MNHEY, CDR2 SVGAGI, per germline. The CDR3 coding sequence is TGTGCCAGCAGTTCCCCGACAGGGGTGAATGAGCAGTTCTTC. Translated: CASSSPTGVNEQFF.

This clone was observed a single time. This chain links TRBV3-1 (or the pseudogene TRBV3-2) with TRBJ2-6; unclear D gene. V was pared by 0 bases and J by 4 bases, with 4 bases between. The germline V gene has CDR1 LGHDT and CDR2 YNNKEL (reference sequence). This CDR3 contains 14 residues. The CDR3 protein is CASSQDVGANVLTF. The CDR3 DNA reads as TGTGCCAGCAGCCAAGATGTAGGGGCCAACGTCCTGACTTTC.

The chain joins TRBV6-6 to TRBJ1-5; TRBD1 matches 8 bases. CDR1 is MNHNY and CDR2 is SVGAGI in the germline V gene (reference sequence). This CDR3 comprises 14 residues. V lost 6 bases to trimming and J lost 4 bases; unmatched junction nucleotides: 5. DNA for the CDR3: TGTGCCAGCAGAAAGACAGGGGAGAATCAGCCCCAGCATTTT. Protein: CASRKTGENQPQHF.

The rearrangement links TRBV3-1 (or the pseudogene TRBV3-2) to TRBJ2-1; maybe TRBD2 (5 bases). Germline CDR1 and CDR2: LGHDT and YNNKEL (reference sequence). The CDR3 consists of 15 residues. Trimming pared 3 bases from V and 6 bases from J, leaving 15 bases between. The CDR3 here is CASSQTPGAGNEQFF. DNA of the CDR3: TGTGCCAGCAGCCAGACCCCGGGTGCGGGCAATGAGCAGTTCTTC.

J is TRBJ2-3 and V is TRBV5-1; D possibly corresponds to TRBD1 (7 bases). From germline, CDR1 is SGHRS and CDR2 YFSETQ. The V and J ends lost 4 bases and 4 bases respectively, with 10 bases between them. The CDR3 loop spans 13 amino acids. CDR3 nucleotide sequence: TGCGCCAGCAGCGCCAGGGGGGCAGATACGCAGTATTTT. This gives the protein CASSARGADTQYF.